The sequence of this T cell receptor beta chain was determined in a study of T cell responses to AZD1222 COVID-19 vaccine. Whole-study context: Second-dose groups at about 4 or about 12 weeks were pooled.

Assay: immunoSEQ multiplex PCR; the TCRdb copy retains only in-frame clones and omits some. This sample has some 150,000 clones, with more than 75% found just once. This clone was detected only once. Antigen specificity is unknown. Study conclusions and caveats: Spike-wide vaccine-associated CD4 TCRs dominated at 160-218 and 743-854. After the peak T cell response, and only then, were repertoires sampled. The donors showed a predominance of white British ancestry and of females, with possible underestimation of clonal diversity.

Germline trimming cut 3 bases from V and 2 bases from J; bases unmatched to any gene: 4. The CDR3 consists of 15 residues. Germline CDR1 and CDR2: LGHNA and YNFKEQ. The chain has TRBV4-2 and TRBJ1-2, with TRBD1 matching over 9 bases. The sequencing here drew on peripheral blood, taken on day 0 of AZD1222 vaccination. This receptor was taken from an adult in good health. The CDR3 region has the DNA TGTGCCAGCAGCCATCGAGGACAGGGGAACTATGGCTACACCTTC. This translates into CASSHRGQGNYGYTF.